Presented here are 13 T cell receptor beta chains from one specimen sequenced in a study of blood T cell repertoires in COVID-19. The table came from immunoSEQ multiplex PCR; TCRdb's copy has only in-frame clones and leaves some out. The data show roughly 210,000 clones, with approximately 81% seen just once and 8% to 11% held by the top ten. Sequencing was carried out using peripheral blood. These receptors all stem from an elderly woman with COVID-19, enrolled during active disease.

The V and J genes are TRBV24-1 and TRBJ2-3; 7 bases are shared with TRBD1. The J segment lost 1 base and the V segment lost 3 bases, leaving 3 bases of the junction unmatched. CDR3 size: 15 residues. CDR1 and CDR2 from the germline V gene are KGHDR and SFDVKD. CDR3 loop: CATSDGDRGTDTQYF. CDR3 sequence (DNA): TGTGCCACCAGTGATGGCGACAGGGGCACAGATACGCAGTATTTT.

This clone has more than one count but fewer than ten. This chain links TRBV28 with TRBJ1-5; TRBD1 matches at 12 bases. The junction had 2 bases not matched to a gene; V was cut back by 8 bases and J by 6 bases. CDR3 length: 13 amino acids. Germline CDR1 and CDR2: MDHEN and SYDVKM. CDR3 amino acids: CASGTGGGQPQHF. The CDR3 DNA follows: TGTGCCAGCGGGACAGGGGGCGGTCAGCCCCAGCATTTT. Full variable domain (outside the CDR3, taken from reference TRBV28 and TRBJ1-5): DVKVTQSSRYLVKRTGEKVFLECVQDMDHENMFWYRQDPGLGLRLIYFSYDVKMKEKGDIPEGYSVSREKKERFSLILESASTNQTSMYLCASGTGGGQPQHFGDGTRLSIL.

This chain connects TRBV9 to TRBJ2-2, with 9 bases identical to TRBD2. V trimming: 2 bases; J trimming: 6 bases; junction bases outside the gene matches: 5. Germline V lookup: CDR1 SGDLS, CDR2 YYNGEE. The CDR3 has 15 residues. The CDR3 reads CASSVASGVAGELFF. The CDR3 DNA reads as TGTGCCAGCAGCGTTGCTAGCGGGGTGGCCGGGGAGCTGTTTTTT.

The chain couples TRBV5-1 to TRBJ2-5; a possible D gene is TRBD2 (7 bases). There are 16 residues in the CDR3. The germline V gene has CDR1 SGHRS and CDR2 YFSETQ. Trimming cost V 4 bases and J 1 base, with 17 bases left between them. In DNA, the CDR3 is TGCGCCAGCAGCCCCTCCCTAGGGGGGGGCCAAGAGACCCAGTACTTC. Translated: CASSPSLGGGQETQYF.

The rearrangement joins TRBV9 to TRBJ2-3; D is ambiguous. Germline V gives CDR1 SGDLS, CDR2 YYNGEE. V lost 2 bases, J lost 5 bases, and 12 bases lay in between. The CDR3 has 14 amino acids. CDR3 sequence: CASSVAVSKDTQYF. The CDR3 DNA follows: TGTGCCAGCAGCGTGGCCGTATCCAAAGATACGCAGTATTTT.

V is TRBV6-5 and J is TRBJ1-2; D perhaps matches TRBD1 (5 bases). The CDR3 is 13 amino acids. V dropped 7 bases and J dropped 0 bases, with 9 bases sitting between them. Germline V gene sequence: CDR1 MNHEY, CDR2 SVGAGI. The DNA of the CDR3 is TGTGCCAGCACGGACAACTCTAACTATGGCTACACCTTC. Its protein is CASTDNSNYGYTF.

The V and J genes are TRBV5-5 and TRBJ1-1; D is undetermined. Germline V gives CDR1 SGHKS, CDR2 YYEKEE (reference sequence). Between the trimmed V and J ends, which lost 4 bases and 3 bases, there was a span of 13 bases. The CDR3 consists of 14 residues. CDR3: CASSRQWGDTEAFF. CDR3 sequence (DNA): TGTGCCAGCAGCCGCCAGTGGGGAGACACTGAAGCTTTCTTT.

The genes are TRBV19 and TRBJ2-7; 7 bases align to TRBD2. Germline assignment: CDR1 LNHDA and CDR2 SQIVND (reference sequence). V shed 10 bases and J 9 bases; nucleotides not matched to a gene: 18. The CDR3 loop spans 14 amino acids. CDR3 protein: CATSGLIAGTGQYF. CDR3 coding DNA: TGTGCCACCTCAGGCCTGATAGCGGGCACCGGGCAGTACTTC.

This chain connects TRBV18 to TRBJ2-7, with D perhaps TRBD1 (5 bases). The CDR3 loop spans 12 amino acids. In germline, CDR1 is KGHSH, CDR2 LQKENI. The V end was cut by 0 bases, the J end by 6 bases, with 6 bases between. Here the CDR3 reads CASSPPQGEQYF. The CDR3 nucleotides read TGTGCCAGCTCACCACCCCAGGGCGAGCAGTACTTC. Looking up the rest from reference TRBV18 and TRBJ2-7 gives the full variable domain: NAGVMQNPRHLVRRRGQEARLRCSPMKGHSHVYWYRQLPEEGLKFMVYLQKENIIDESGMPKERFSAEFPKEGPSILRIQQVVRGDSAAYFCASSPPQGEQYFGPGTRLTVT.

The chain is built from TRBV11-2 and TRBJ1-2; TRBD1 might be the D (5 bases). Germline CDR1 and CDR2: SGHAT and FQNNGV. The CDR3 spans 14 residues. V was shortened by 4 bases and J by 8 bases, with 17 bases between the two germline ends. The CDR3 region is CASSSSDKRSGYTF. In nucleotides, the CDR3 is TGTGCCAGCAGCTCTTCGGACAAAAGAAGCGGCTACACCTTC.

V usage is TRBV4-1 and J usage is TRBJ1-4, with D hard to call. The CDR3 is 16 residues long. Deletions cut 0 bases from V and 8 bases from J, with 16 bases between. CDR1 MGHRA and CDR2 YSYEKL come from the germline V gene. CDR3: CASSQDHTATREKLFF. CDR3 nucleotides: TGCGCCAGCAGCCAAGATCATACCGCGACAAGGGAAAAACTGTTTTTT.

This rearrangement joins TRBV6-5 to TRBJ1-5, with 7 bases aligning to TRBD1. Germline V CDR1 and CDR2: MNHEY, SVGAGI. This CDR3 contains 15 residues. V gave up 5 bases and J gave up 1 base; unmatched junction bases: 5. CDR3 bases: TGTGCCAGCAGTCCCGACAGGGACAGCAATCAGCCCCAGCATTTT. Its translation is CASSPDRDSNQPQHF.

The rearrangement links TRBV19 to TRBJ1-5, with 8 bases aligning to TRBD1. The J segment lost 7 bases and the V segment lost 0 bases, leaving 11 bases of the junction unmatched. CDR1 LNHDA and CDR2 SQIVND come from the germline V gene (reference sequence). This CDR3 is built from 17 residues. The CDR3 DNA reads as TGTGCCAGTAGTATAGATTTCCTGGACAGGGCGATGCAGCCCCAGCATTTT. This gives the protein CASSIDFLDRAMQPQHF.